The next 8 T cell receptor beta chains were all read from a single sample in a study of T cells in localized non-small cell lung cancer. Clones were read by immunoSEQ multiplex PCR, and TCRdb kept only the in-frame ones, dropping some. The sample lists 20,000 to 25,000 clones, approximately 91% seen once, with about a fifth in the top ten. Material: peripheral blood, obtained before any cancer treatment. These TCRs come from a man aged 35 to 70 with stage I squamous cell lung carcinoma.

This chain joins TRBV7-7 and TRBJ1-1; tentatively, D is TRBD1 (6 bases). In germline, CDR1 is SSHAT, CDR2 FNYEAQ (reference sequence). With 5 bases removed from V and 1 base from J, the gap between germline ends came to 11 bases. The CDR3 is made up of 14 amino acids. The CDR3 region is CASSPLDRNTEAFF. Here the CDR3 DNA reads TGTGCCAGCAGCCCCCTGGACAGGAACACTGAAGCTTTCTTT. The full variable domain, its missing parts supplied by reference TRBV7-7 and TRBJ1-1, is GAGVSQSPRYKVTKRGQDVTLRCDPISSHATLYWYQQALGQGPEFLTYFNYEAQPDKSGLPSDRFSAERPEGSISTLTIQRTEQRDSAMYRCASSPLDRNTEAFFGQGTRLTVV.

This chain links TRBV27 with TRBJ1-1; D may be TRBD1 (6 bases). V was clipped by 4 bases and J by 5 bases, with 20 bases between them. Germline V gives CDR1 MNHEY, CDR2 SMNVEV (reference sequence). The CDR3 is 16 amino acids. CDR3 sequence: CASSSPGRGAGTEAFF. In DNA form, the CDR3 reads TGTGCCAGCAGTTCCCCCGGGAGGGGGGCTGGGACTGAAGCTTTCTTT.

The CDR3 bases are TGTGCCAGCAGCAGCGGGACTAGCGGGGGCGCTAGCACAGATACGCAGTATTTT. Its translation is CASSSGTSGGASTDTQYF. The gene calls are TRBV7-9 and TRBJ2-3, with 14 nucleotides matching TRBD2. Per the germline V gene, CDR1 is SEHNR and CDR2 is FQNEAQ (reference sequence). The CDR3 extends over 18 amino acids. With 5 bases clipped from V and 0 bases from J, the junction kept 7 bases outside the gene matches.

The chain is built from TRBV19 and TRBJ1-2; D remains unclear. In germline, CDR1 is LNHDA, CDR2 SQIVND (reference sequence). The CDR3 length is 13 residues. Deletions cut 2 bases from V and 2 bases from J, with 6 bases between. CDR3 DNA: TGTGCCAGTAGTATACAGGAGAACTATGGCTACACCTTC. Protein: CASSIQENYGYTF.

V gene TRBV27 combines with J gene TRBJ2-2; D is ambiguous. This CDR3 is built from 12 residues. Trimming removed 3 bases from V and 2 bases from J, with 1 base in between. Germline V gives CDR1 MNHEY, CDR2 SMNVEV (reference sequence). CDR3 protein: CASSFNTGELFF. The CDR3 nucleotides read TGTGCCAGCAGTTTCAACACCGGGGAGCTGTTTTTT.

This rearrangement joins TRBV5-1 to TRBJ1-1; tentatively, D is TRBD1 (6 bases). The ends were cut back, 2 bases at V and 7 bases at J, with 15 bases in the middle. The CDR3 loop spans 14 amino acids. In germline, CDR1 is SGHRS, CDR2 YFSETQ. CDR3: CASSFAGDRSEAFF. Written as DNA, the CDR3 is TGCGCCAGCAGCTTCGCAGGGGATAGGAGTGAAGCTTTCTTT. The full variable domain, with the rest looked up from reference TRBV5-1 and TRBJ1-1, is KAGVTQTPRYLIKTRGQQVTLSCSPISGHRSVSWYQQTPGQGLQFLFEYFSETQRNKGNFPGRFSGRQFSNSRSEMNVSTLELGDSALYLCASSFAGDRSEAFFGQGTRLTVV.

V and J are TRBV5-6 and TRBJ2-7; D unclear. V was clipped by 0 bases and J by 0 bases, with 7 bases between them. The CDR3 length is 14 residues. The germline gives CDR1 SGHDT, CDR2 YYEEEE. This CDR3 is CASSLGLISYEQYF. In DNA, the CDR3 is TGTGCCAGCAGCTTGGGGCTGATCTCCTACGAGCAGTACTTC.

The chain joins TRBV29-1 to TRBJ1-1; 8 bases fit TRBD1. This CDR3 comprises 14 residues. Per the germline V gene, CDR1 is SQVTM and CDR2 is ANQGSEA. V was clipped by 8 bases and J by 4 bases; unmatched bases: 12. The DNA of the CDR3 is TGCAGCTCACTCCATACAGGGGGTTTCACTGAAGCTTTCTTT. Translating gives CSSLHTGGFTEAFF.